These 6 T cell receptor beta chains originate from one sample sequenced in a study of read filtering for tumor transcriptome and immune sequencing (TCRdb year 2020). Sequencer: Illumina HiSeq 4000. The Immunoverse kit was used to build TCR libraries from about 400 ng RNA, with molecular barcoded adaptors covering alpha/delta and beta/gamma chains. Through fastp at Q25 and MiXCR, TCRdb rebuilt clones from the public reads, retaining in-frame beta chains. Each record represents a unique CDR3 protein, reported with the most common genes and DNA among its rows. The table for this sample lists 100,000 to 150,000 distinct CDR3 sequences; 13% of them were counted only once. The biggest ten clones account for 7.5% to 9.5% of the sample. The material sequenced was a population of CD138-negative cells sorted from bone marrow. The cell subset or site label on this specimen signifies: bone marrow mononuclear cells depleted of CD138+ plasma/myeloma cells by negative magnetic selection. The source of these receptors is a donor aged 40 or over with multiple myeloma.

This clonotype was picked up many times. CDR3 in amino acids: CASSLNWGADTQYF. DNA for the CDR3: TGTGCCAGCAGCTTGAACTGGGGGGCAGATACGCAGTATTTT. The V call is TRBV5-8, the J call TRBJ2-3, with TRBD2 as a possible D gene (6 bases). This CDR3 comprises 14 residues. Trimming shortened V by 1 base and J by 4 bases, and 10 bases separated the two germline ends. Per germline, CDR1 SGHTS and CDR2 YDEGEE.

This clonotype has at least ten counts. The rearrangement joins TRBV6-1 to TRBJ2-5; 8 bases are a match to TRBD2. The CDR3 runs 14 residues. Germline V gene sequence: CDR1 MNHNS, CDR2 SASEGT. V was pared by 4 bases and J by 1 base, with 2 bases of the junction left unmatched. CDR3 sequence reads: CASSGGRIQETQYF. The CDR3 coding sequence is TGTGCCAGCAGTGGCGGGAGGATCCAAGAGACCCAGTACTTC.

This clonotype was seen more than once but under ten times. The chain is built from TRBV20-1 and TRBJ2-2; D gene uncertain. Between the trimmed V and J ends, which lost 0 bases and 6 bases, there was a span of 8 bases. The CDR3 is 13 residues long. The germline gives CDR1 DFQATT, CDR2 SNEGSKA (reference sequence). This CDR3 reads CSARDIQSGELFF. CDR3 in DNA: TGCAGTGCTAGAGATATTCAGTCCGGGGAGCTGTTTTTT.

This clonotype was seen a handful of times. The CDR3 nucleotides read TGTGCCAGCTCACCCGGACAGGGGGCCAACGAGCAGTACTTC. Its protein product is CASSPGQGANEQYF. The chain has TRBV18 and TRBJ2-7; TRBD1 aligns across 11 bases. The CDR3 spans 14 residues. With 3 bases clipped from V and 5 bases from J, the junction kept 3 bases outside the gene matches. CDR1 is KGHSH, CDR2 LQKENI, per germline.

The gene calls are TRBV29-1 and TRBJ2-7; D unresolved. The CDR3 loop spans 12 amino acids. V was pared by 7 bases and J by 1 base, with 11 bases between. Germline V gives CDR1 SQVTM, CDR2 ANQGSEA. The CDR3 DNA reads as TGCAGCGCCGTTGAAGGTTCCTACGAGCAGTACTTC. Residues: CSAVEGSYEQYF.

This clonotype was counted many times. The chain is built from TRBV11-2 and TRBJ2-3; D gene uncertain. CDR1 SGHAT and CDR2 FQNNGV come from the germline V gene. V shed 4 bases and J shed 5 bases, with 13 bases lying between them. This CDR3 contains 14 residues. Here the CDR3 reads CASSSVPLIDTQYF. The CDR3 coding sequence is TGTGCCAGCAGCTCAGTCCCTCTCATAGATACGCAGTATTTT.